The T cell receptor beta chain under discussion was sequenced for a study of blood T cell repertoires in COVID-19 (dated by TCRdb to 2020 to 2021). Regarding the complete study: Collaborator samples came from the United States, Italy and Spain and covered acute and convalescent phases of COVID-19. The prospective study material was composed of cDNA or gDNA derived from T cells, B-cell-depleted T cells, or PBMCs. Where available, HLA class I and class II types were taken from metadata supplied by the sample provider and were not determined by assay-based typing. Samples were obtained from the ongoing ImmuneRACE study (first 160 participants) and from roughly 1,300 subjects provided by 6 global collaborators. The repertoires were released in a freely available public database intended as a resource for research on the immune response to SARS-CoV-2. The sample metadata nearly always contained a de-identified subject ID, COVID-19 status, age in years and sex. Deeply sampled blood TCRbeta repertoires from subjects exposed to, actively infected with, or recovered from COVID-19 were included in the dataset. The full study reports these points: How much clinical and demographic metadata was included differed by source and by participant, and the metadata was provided uncurated.

Ends trimmed: V by 4 bases, J by 5 bases; bases unmatched to a gene: 12. The CDR1 and CDR2 encoded by the germline V gene are SGHDT and YYEEEE. The CDR3 contains 16 residues, cysteine and phenylalanine counted. Just the 48-base CDR3 DNA is kept, in frame starting at base 1. Each collaborating institution followed its own protocols to collect whole blood in K2EDTA tubes. For TCRbeta analysis, collaborator samples were shipped as frozen whole blood, as isolated PBMCs, or as DNA extracted from either sample type. The immunoSEQ Assay, a bias-controlled multiplex PCR, was used to amplify TCRbeta CDR3 regions from genomic DNA. Concerning the study's data processing: Nucleated cell counts per sample were estimated from amplification of reference gene primers within the assay. Sequence reads were collapsed and filtered to measure the absolute abundance of every unique TCRbeta CDR3 rearrangement. For each sample, productive Simpson clonality was calculated as the square root of Simpson's diversity index over productive rearrangements. Held by TCRdb, this immuneACCESS table contains in-frame sequences only and omits some clones. Under half of the omission traces to an unresolved V gene where checked; the cause of the rest is unknown. V, J and clone size were drawn from that table, and D and trimming were deduced from the DNA. The sample contains 250,000 or so clones, 86% of them found a single time. The ten largest clones add up to under 3.5% of the sample.

In regard to this clone: No antigen is known for it. Nothing much larger sits one base from this clone, and base qualities are not available.

The clonotype originates from a woman under 40 with active or convalescent COVID-19. This sequence uses TRBV5-6 and TRBJ1-2; 9 bases in the middle match TRBD1. Specimen: peripheral blood. The DNA is as follows: TGTGCCAGCAGCATCGGGTACCGGGACAGGGCTTATGGCTACACCTTC. Translation gives CASSIGYRDRAYGYTF. Beyond the CDR3, the reference TRBV5-6 and TRBJ1-2 genes provide the residues; the full variable domain reads: DAGVTQSPTHLIKTRGQQVTLRCSPKSGHDTVSWYQQALGQGPQFIFQYYEEEERQRGNFPDRFSGHQFPNYSSELNVNALLLGDSALYLCASSIGYRDRAYGYTFGSGTRLTVV.